The rows below give T cell receptor beta chains drawn from one sample of a study of T cells after yellow fever vaccination. TCRdb re-called the 5' RACE reads with MiXCR, one entry per CDR3 protein. Of about 210,000 distinct CDR3 sequences detected, approximately 3% appear once; the ten largest clones hold approximately 3%. The specimen comprised CD4+ T cells sorted from PBMCs, sampled 10 days after the yellow fever booster vaccination. These receptors came from a man in his late teens or twenties who received the YFV17D yellow fever vaccine. Each CDR3 is given without its conserved first and last residue.

TRBV19,TRBJ2-3,ASSIFTAAGPWY
TRBV7-8,TRBJ2-3,ASSSGTGADTQY
TRBV20-1,TRBJ1-1,SARGPGEKAF
TRBV20-1,TRBJ1-2,SASRGADGYT
TRBV7-2,TRBJ2-1,ASRGTWGYNEQF
TRBV5-1,TRBJ2-5,ASSLTTSGKETQY
TRBV6-2/TRBV6-3,TRBJ2-5,ASSYPSGGEETQY
TRBV20-1,TRBJ2-4,SVDGLAKNIQY
TRBV10-3,TRBJ2-3,AISEGPTDTQY
TRBV6-6,TRBJ2-1,ASSDPAGGPGNEQF
TRBV5-4,TRBJ2-1,ASSLGVGQGAYEQF
TRBV24-1,TRBJ2-3,ATGGNTDTQY
TRBV11-2,TRBJ1-2,ASSLAREYGYT
TRBV5-1,TRBJ2-3,ASSWAPGNTDTQY
TRBV21-1,TRBJ1-2,ASSQQGTFYGYT
TRBV5-6,TRBJ1-1,ASSPWPAGQTFEAF
TRBV7-2,TRBJ1-3,ASSLERSGLGNTIY
TRBV19,TRBJ2-3,ASKWDATDTQY
TRBV24-1,TRBJ1-2,ATSDSGFGGYT
TRBV5-6,TRBJ1-1,ASSRRTGHTEAF
TRBV12-3/TRBV12-4,TRBJ1-4,ASSFSVVEEKLF
TRBV6-5,TRBJ1-1,ASSYLTMNTEAF
TRBV5-1,TRBJ2-1,ASRRGPTSEQF
TRBV11-3,TRBJ2-1,ASSRRGGEQF
TRBV29-1,TRBJ2-1,SVERPAEQF
TRBV4-1,TRBJ2-3,ASSQVQSADTQY